One and the same sample provided the 2 T cell receptor beta chains below, sequenced in a study of cytomegalovirus exposure and HLA in healthy donors. Primers included in the PCR were 60 Vbeta and 13 Jbeta primers. Libraries were prepared by immunoSEQ multiplex PCR; TCRdb keeps only in-frame clonotypes and omits some of them. The sample lists approximately 170,000 clones, about four fifths seen once, with approximately 0.8% in the top ten. The sequenced material came from PBMCs. These receptors all stem from a young woman in good health and CMV-seronegative.

This sequence joins TRBV7-9 and TRBJ2-7, with TRBD1 identical over 7 bases. The CDR3 runs 14 residues. The V segment lost 5 bases and the J segment 5 bases; nucleotides outside the gene matches: 9. From germline, CDR1 is SEHNR and CDR2 FQNEAQ (reference sequence). The CDR3 nucleotides read TGTGCCAGCAGCCCACCGGGACAGATGGACGAGCAGTACTTC. Amino acids: CASSPPGQMDEQYF.

The chain combines TRBV28 with TRBJ1-1, with 8 bases matching TRBD1. V was clipped by 6 bases and J by 1 base; unmatched bases: 7. The germline gives CDR1 MDHEN, CDR2 SYDVKM. This CDR3 spans 15 amino acids. The CDR3 bases are TGTGCCAGCAGACACCCCGGGACAGGGAACACTGAAGCTTTCTTT. Translation gives CASRHPGTGNTEAFF. The full variable domain, in which reference TRBV28 and TRBJ1-1 provide the parts outside the CDR3, is DVKVTQSSRYLVKRTGEKVFLECVQDMDHENMFWYRQDPGLGLRLIYFSYDVKMKEKGDIPEGYSVSREKKERFSLILESASTNQTSMYLCASRHPGTGNTEAFFGQGTRLTVV.